This T cell receptor (beta chain) was identified during a study of beta chain features in type 1 diabetes. Overall study results and limits: In comparison with healthy donors, patients had naive, central memory and Treg TCRB repertoires that appeared more similar. Type 1 diabetes patients showed a moderate but significant shortening of TCRB CDR3s in all four CD4+ subsets.

After removal of 2 bases from V and 2 bases from J, the junction contained 3 bases not matched to a gene. Germline loops: CDR1 ENHRY, CDR2 SYGVKD. The CDR3 has 16 amino acids. Reverse transcription of all isolated RNA meant that expressed TCRB transcripts were sequenced. Naive, central memory and regulatory T cell samples produced a mean of approximately 4 million reads. Clones were read by immunoSEQ multiplex PCR, and TCRdb kept only the in-frame ones, dropping some. This table has some 250,000 clones, around 14% appearing once. Each of the CD4+ naive, central memory, regulatory and stem cell-like memory populations was sorted via CD45RO/CCR7/CD25/CD127/CD95/CD27. This clone was seen a few times. Its antigen is as yet unknown.

This TCR derives from a man aged 30 to 45 with type 1 diabetes. This rearrangement joins TRBV10-3 to TRBJ2-5, with TRBD2 identical over 12 bases. Sequences were obtained from naive CD4+ T cells from blood. This CDR3 reads CAISETSGGMQETQYF. The CDR3 bases are TGTGCCATCAGTGAGACTAGCGGGGGGATGCAAGAGACCCAGTACTTC.